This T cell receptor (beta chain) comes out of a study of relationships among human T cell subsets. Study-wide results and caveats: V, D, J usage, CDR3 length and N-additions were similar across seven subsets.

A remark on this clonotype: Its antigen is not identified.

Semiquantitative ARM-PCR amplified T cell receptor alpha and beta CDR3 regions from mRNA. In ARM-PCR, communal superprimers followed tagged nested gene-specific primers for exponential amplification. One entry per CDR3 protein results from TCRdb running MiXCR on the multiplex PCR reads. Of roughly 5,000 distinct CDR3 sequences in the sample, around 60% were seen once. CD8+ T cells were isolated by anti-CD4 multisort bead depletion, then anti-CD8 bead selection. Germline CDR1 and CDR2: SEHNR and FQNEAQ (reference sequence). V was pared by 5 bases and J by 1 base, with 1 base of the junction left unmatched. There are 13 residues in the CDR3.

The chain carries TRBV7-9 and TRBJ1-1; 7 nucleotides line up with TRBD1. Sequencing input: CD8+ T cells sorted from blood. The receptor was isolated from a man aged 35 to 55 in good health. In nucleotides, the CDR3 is TGTGCCAGCAGCGGGACAGCGAACACTGAAGCTTTCTTT. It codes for CASSGTANTEAFF. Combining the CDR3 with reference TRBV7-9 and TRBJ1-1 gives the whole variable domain DTGVSQNPRHKITKRGQNVTFRCDPISEHNRLYWYRQTLGQGPEFLTYFQNEAQLEKSRLLSDRFSAERPKGSFSTLEIQRTEQGDSAMYLCASSGTANTEAFFGQGTRLTVV.